Sequencing of this TCR beta chain was carried out in a study of blood T cell repertoires in COVID-19. V was cut by 1 base and J by 4 bases, with 16 bases left in between. The CDR3 runs to 16 residues. Per germline, CDR1 SGHVS and CDR2 FQNEAQ. Clones were sequenced by immunoSEQ multiplex PCR, and TCRdb holds only the in-frame ones, with some missing. The sample lists about 380,000 clones, around 89% occurring once. Cohort assignment relied on participant-reported clinical history. The specimen was PBMCs or T cells enriched from blood (not recorded which). The TCR originated in a woman in her late teens or twenties who had recovered from COVID-19. The chain employs TRBV7-8 and TRBJ1-2; a possible D gene is TRBD1 (6 bases). DNA of the CDR3: TGTGCCAGCAGCTTAGTGGGGGGGCAGGTATCCTATGGCTACACCTTC. Protein sequence: CASSLVGGQVSYGYTF.